This is a list of T cell receptor beta chains from one sample in a study of molecular identifiers for immune sequencing clone quantification. In TCRdb, the PCR reads were re-called with MiXCR into one record per CDR3 protein. Of hundreds of thousands of distinct CDR3 sequences in the sample, about 20% were seen once. The sequencing input was naive CD8+ T cells from blood, with Jurkat cell RNA spiked in. The source of these receptors is a human donor in good health. Some libraries in this study had Jurkat cell RNA spiked in. CDR3s include the opening cysteine and the closing phenylalanine or tryptophan. Each record gives: V gene, J gene, CDR3 protein.

v_call: TRBV4-1; j_call: TRBJ2-1; cdr3_aa: CASSPGQGFDEQFF
v_call: TRBV27; j_call: TRBJ2-3; cdr3_aa: CASSLSPAGAPTDTQYF
v_call: TRBV27; j_call: TRBJ2-5; cdr3_aa: CASSPVGRETSYQETQYF
v_call: TRBV4-3; j_call: TRBJ1-6; cdr3_aa: CASSQGLDSPLHF
v_call: TRBV6-6; j_call: TRBJ1-1; cdr3_aa: CASNGDPWVNTEAFF
v_call: TRBV27; j_call: TRBJ2-7; cdr3_aa: CASSPQVDYEQYF
v_call: TRBV24-1; j_call: TRBJ2-1; cdr3_aa: CATSAGESTEQFF
v_call: TRBV7-2; j_call: TRBJ2-1; cdr3_aa: CASSLDGTETFHEQFF
v_call: TRBV28; j_call: TRBJ1-5; cdr3_aa: CASSDRDINQPQHF
v_call: TRBV7-8; j_call: TRBJ1-2; cdr3_aa: CASSQTRSYGYTF
v_call: TRBV5-4; j_call: TRBJ2-1; cdr3_aa: CASSSPGGWNEQFF
v_call: TRBV25-1; j_call: TRBJ2-5; cdr3_aa: CASREGLAGGLQETQYF
v_call: TRBV20-1; j_call: TRBJ1-3; cdr3_aa: CSARGWTGASSGNTIYF
v_call: TRBV2; j_call: TRBJ2-2; cdr3_aa: CASRYRGSFTGELFF
v_call: TRBV19; j_call: TRBJ2-4; cdr3_aa: CASSIGVGTLNIQYF
v_call: TRBV24-1; j_call: TRBJ1-1; cdr3_aa: CATSDFGRAGTEAFF
v_call: TRBV10-3; j_call: TRBJ1-5; cdr3_aa: CAISDTEYQPQHF
v_call: TRBV30; j_call: TRBJ2-1; cdr3_aa: CAWSAYHEQFF
v_call: TRBV10-3; j_call: TRBJ2-5; cdr3_aa: CATGTSGGAEETQYF
v_call: TRBV29-1; j_call: TRBJ2-2; cdr3_aa: CSVEGPPGGRGGELFF
v_call: TRBV19; j_call: TRBJ2-2; cdr3_aa: CASTRGTRSIGELFF
v_call: TRBV28; j_call: TRBJ1-5; cdr3_aa: CASSPSRVPQHF
v_call: TRBV5-5; j_call: TRBJ2-7; cdr3_aa: CASRDGSGTDPYEQYF
v_call: TRBV4-3; j_call: TRBJ2-7; cdr3_aa: CASSQARDSYYEQYF
v_call: TRBV11-2; j_call: TRBJ1-5; cdr3_aa: CASSLGPGTNQPQHF
v_call: TRBV5-1; j_call: TRBJ2-3; cdr3_aa: CASSLAGRGVLDTQYF
v_call: TRBV5-5; j_call: TRBJ2-1; cdr3_aa: CASSAYRAYNEQFF
v_call: TRBV6-5; j_call: TRBJ1-5; cdr3_aa: CASSSQGGISDQPQHF
v_call: TRBV10-2; j_call: TRBJ2-7; cdr3_aa: CASIYLVPCSYEQYF
v_call: TRBV7-6; j_call: TRBJ2-3; cdr3_aa: CASSPRDRSYTDTQYF
v_call: TRBV11-2; j_call: TRBJ2-1; cdr3_aa: CASSSTSGGEFYNEQFF
v_call: TRBV7-2; j_call: TRBJ2-7; cdr3_aa: CASSSTGGGEQYF
v_call: TRBV12-3/TRBV12-4; j_call: TRBJ1-6; cdr3_aa: CASRQGSSPLHF
v_call: TRBV20-1; j_call: TRBJ1-4; cdr3_aa: CSARDFQGREKLFF
v_call: TRBV5-4; j_call: TRBJ2-7; cdr3_aa: CASSEGQAPTYEQYF
v_call: TRBV9; j_call: TRBJ2-1; cdr3_aa: CASSPPRGTYNEQFF
v_call: TRBV12-5; j_call: TRBJ2-3; cdr3_aa: CASAEAAASTDTQYF
v_call: TRBV29-1; j_call: TRBJ2-7; cdr3_aa: CSVSDGTGGGYEQYF
v_call: TRBV7-9; j_call: TRBJ1-2; cdr3_aa: CASSLVGTDHYGYTF
v_call: TRBV7-2; j_call: TRBJ1-2; cdr3_aa: CASSWIAANYGYTF
v_call: TRBV4-3; j_call: TRBJ2-2; cdr3_aa: CASSQARLAALTRPGELFF
v_call: TRBV6-2/TRBV6-3; j_call: TRBJ2-7; cdr3_aa: CASKVGLSVEQYF
v_call: TRBV6-2/TRBV6-3; j_call: TRBJ1-4; cdr3_aa: CASSYVGDEKLFF
v_call: TRBV20-1; j_call: TRBJ1-2; cdr3_aa: CSARDRENYGYTF
v_call: TRBV6-5; j_call: TRBJ1-1; cdr3_aa: CASSPPGGPDGNTEAFF
v_call: TRBV30; j_call: TRBJ2-3; cdr3_aa: CACTIAGGLDTQYF
v_call: TRBV6-6; j_call: TRBJ2-7; cdr3_aa: CATLAGEFHEQYF
v_call: TRBV6-2/TRBV6-3; j_call: TRBJ1-2; cdr3_aa: CASSEFQGALDYGYTF
v_call: TRBV6-6; j_call: TRBJ2-7; cdr3_aa: CASSGGVTSYEQYF
v_call: TRBV5-1; j_call: TRBJ2-3; cdr3_aa: CASSLAMRGEGSDTQYF
v_call: TRBV7-9; j_call: TRBJ2-2; cdr3_aa: CASSFWQSGQRELFF
v_call: TRBV7-9; j_call: TRBJ2-1; cdr3_aa: CASTQDGVNEQFF